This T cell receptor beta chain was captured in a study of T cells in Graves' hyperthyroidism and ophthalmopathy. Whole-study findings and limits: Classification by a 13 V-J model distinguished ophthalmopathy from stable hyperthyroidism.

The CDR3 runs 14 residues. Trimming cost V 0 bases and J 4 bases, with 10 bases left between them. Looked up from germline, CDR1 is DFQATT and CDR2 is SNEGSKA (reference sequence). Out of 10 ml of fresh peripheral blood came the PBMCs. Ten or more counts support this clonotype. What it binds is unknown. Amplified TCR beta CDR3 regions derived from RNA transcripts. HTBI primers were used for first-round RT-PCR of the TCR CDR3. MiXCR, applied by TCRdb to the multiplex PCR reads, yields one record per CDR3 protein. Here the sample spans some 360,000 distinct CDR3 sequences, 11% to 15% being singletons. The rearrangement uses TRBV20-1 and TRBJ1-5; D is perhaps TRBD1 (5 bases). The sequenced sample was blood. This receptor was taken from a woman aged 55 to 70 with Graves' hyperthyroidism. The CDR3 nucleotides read TGCAGTGCTAGAGATCCGAGGGGAAATCAGCCCCAGCATTTT. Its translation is CSARDPRGNQPQHF.